This T cell receptor beta chain emerged from a study of tumor and adjacent non-tumor tissue in lung cancer. Three rounds of nested PCR, following a modified ARM-PCR protocol, produced the TCRbeta library. Each CDR3 protein is one row after TCRdb ran MiXCR on the multiplex PCR reads. Of approximately 79,000 distinct CDR3 sequences in the sample, 61% are singletons; the top ten hold 15%. Germline V gene sequence: CDR1 SQVTM, CDR2 ANQGSEA. The CDR3 is 13 amino acids. This sample's RNA came from whole unsorted tissue. Note on this clonotype: Its antigen is not identified.

Study-level points and caveats: Compared with tumor, normal lung showed significantly lower TCR diversity.

The TCR comes from a man aged 70-80 years with non-small cell lung cancer. What was sequenced was lung tumor tissue. The chain is built from TRBV29-1 and TRBJ2-2; D remains unclear. The CDR3, as DNA: TGCAGTGTTAGTGTAGGCCCCACCGGGGAGCTGTTTTTT. Protein product: CSVSVGPTGELFF.